Listed below are T cell receptor beta chains from one sample, sequenced in a study of shared clonotypes between healthy human individuals. The table came from immunoSEQ multiplex PCR; TCRdb's copy has only in-frame clones and leaves some out. The sample records roughly 2.6 million clones, roughly nine tenths being singletons. The specimen was naive CD4+ T cells sorted from blood. The receptors shown here come from a man aged 18 to 30 in good health. Each CDR3 is given with its conserved first and last residue. A D gene is named only where the DNA matches it firmly. Rows may omit the clone size; those that give it use once, few, many or a size class.

>TRBJ2-1|TRBV30|TRBD1|.
CAYATGPVNEQFF
TGTGCCTACGCGACAGGGCCCGTCAATGAGCAGTTCTTC
>TRBJ1-2|TRBV5-1|.|.
CASSLGVLNYGYTF
TGCGCCAGCAGCTTGGGGGTCCTAAACTATGGCTACACCTTC
>TRBJ2-1|TRBV10-3|.|once
CAMKQDSTYNEQFF
TGTGCCATGAAGCAGGACAGCACTTACAATGAGCAGTTCTTC
>TRBJ1-1|TRBV6-6|TRBD1|.
CASSDTGGRNTEAFF
TGTGCCAGCAGTGATACAGGGGGCCGGAACACTGAAGCTTTCTTT
>TRBJ2-5|TRBV6-1|.|.
CASRSRGRETQYF
TGTGCCAGCAGATCTCGTGGTAGGGAGACCCAGTACTTC
>TRBJ1-4|TRBV5-1|.|.
CASSFSGQTTNEKLFF
TGCGCCAGCAGCTTCTCAGGACAGACAACTAATGAAAAACTGTTTTTT
>TRBJ2-7|TRBV5-4|.|.
CASSLGQIPYEQYF
TGTGCCAGCAGTCTTGGACAGATCCCCTACGAGCAGTACTTC
>TRBJ2-5|TRBV5-4|TRBD2|once
CASRASGTETQYF
TGTGCCAGCAGGGCTAGCGGGACGGAGACCCAGTACTTC
>TRBJ1-4|TRBV20-1|.|.
CSCIHGEKLFF
TGCAGTTGTATACATGGAGAAAAACTGTTTTTT
>TRBJ1-5|TRBV18|.|once
CASSPNFSDQPQHF
TGTGCCAGCTCACCTAATTTCTCAGATCAGCCCCAGCATTTT
>TRBJ1-4|TRBV5-1|.|.
CASSLVQGRTEKLFF
TGCGCCAGCAGCTTGGTTCAGGGTCGCACTGAAAAACTGTTTTTT
>TRBJ1-6|TRBV10-3|TRBD1|.
CAISESTGGRNSPLHF
TGTGCCATCAGTGAGTCAACAGGGGGCCGGAATTCACCCCTCCACTTT
>TRBJ1-2|TRBV7-2|TRBD1|.
CASSTTGGQLVNYGYTF
TGTGCCAGCAGCACTACAGGGGGGCAGCTAGTTAACTATGGCTACACCTTC
>TRBJ2-6|TRBV9|.|.
CASSVEGAGANVLTF
TGTGCCAGCAGCGTAGAAGGGGCTGGGGCCAACGTCCTGACTTTC
>TRBJ2-1|TRBV27|.|.
CASSGATGLWQFF
TGTGCCAGCAGTGGGGCGACGGGACTTTGGCAGTTCTTC
>TRBJ1-1|TRBV7-2|TRBD1|.
CASSLLGTGTTNTEAFF
TGTGCCAGCAGCTTACTAGGGACAGGGACCACGAACACTGAAGCTTTCTTT
>TRBJ1-1|TRBV5-4|.|.
CASSLYTLDTEAFF
TGTGCCAGCAGCTTGTACACCCTGGACACTGAAGCTTTCTTT
>TRBJ2-6|TRBV5-1|.|.
CASSLAGGSGANVLTF
TGCGCCAGCAGCTTGGCCGGTGGGTCTGGGGCCAACGTCCTGACTTTC
>TRBJ2-5|TRBV7-9|TRBD1|once
CASTSRGQGALKGETQYF
TGTGCCAGCACCTCCCGCGGACAGGGGGCGCTTAAGGGAGAGACCCAGTACTTC
>TRBJ2-1|TRBV7-2|.|.
CASSPQAPGDEQFF
TGTGCCAGCAGCCCCCAGGCACCGGGAGATGAGCAGTTCTTC
>TRBJ2-5|TRBV11-2|.|.
CASSLGSGPQGTQYF
TGTGCCAGCAGCTTAGGTTCCGGGCCCCAGGGGACCCAGTACTTC
>TRBJ1-3|TRBV30|TRBD1|.
CAWSAGQGVSGNTIYF
TGTGCCTGGAGTGCTGGGCAGGGGGTCTCTGGAAACACCATATATTTT
>TRBJ2-7|TRBV30|.|.
CAWSGRGGSYEQYF
TGTGCCTGGAGTGGGCGAGGGGGCTCCTACGAGCAGTACTTC
>TRBJ2-5|TRBV30|TRBD2|.
CAWSVAGAETQYF
TGTGCCTGGAGTGTAGCGGGGGCTGAGACCCAGTACTTC
>TRBJ2-6|TRBV28|.|.
CASSLSGANVLTF
TGTGCCAGCAGTTTGAGTGGGGCCAACGTCCTGACTTTC
>TRBJ2-7|TRBV7-2|.|once
CASSLERGIYEQYF
TGTGCCAGCAGCTTAGAGAGGGGGATCTACGAGCAGTACTTC
>TRBJ1-2|TRBV5-1|TRBD1|.
CASSLGDRGYGYTF
TGCGCCAGCAGCTTGGGGGACAGGGGATATGGCTACACCTTC
>TRBJ2-5|TRBV9|.|.
CASSRRRGQETQYF
TGTGCCAGCTCACGGCGCCGGGGCCAAGAGACCCAGTACTTC
>TRBJ1-2|TRBV5-6|.|once
CASHIGNGYTF
TGTGCCAGCCACATAGGGAATGGCTACACCTTC
>TRBJ1-5|TRBV6-6|.|once
CASSYLPGNQPQHF
TGTGCCAGCAGTTACCTCCCCGGCAATCAGCCCCAGCATTTT
>TRBJ1-2|TRBV6-1|.|.
CASSEGWIYTF
TGTGCCAGCAGTGAAGGGTGGATTTACACCTTC
>TRBJ2-7|TRBV6-5|TRBD1|.
CASSYSTKGASYEQYF
TGTGCCAGCAGTTACTCGACGAAGGGGGCCTCGTACGAGCAGTACTTC
>TRBJ2-3|TRBV19|TRBD1|.
CASSPTGVSTDTQYF
TGTGCCAGTAGTCCCACAGGGGTCAGCACAGATACGCAGTATTTT
>TRBJ2-7|TRBV6-6|.|.
CASSQGSEQYF
TGTGCCAGCAGTCAGGGAAGCGAGCAGTACTTC
>TRBJ1-1|TRBV7-9|.|.
CASSLMGTNTEAFF
TGTGCCAGCAGCCTTATGGGGACGAACACTGAAGCTTTCTTT
>TRBJ1-4|TRBV4-1|.|.
CASSQGQGKATNEKLFF
TGCGCCAGCAGCCAGGGCCAGGGGAAGGCAACTAATGAAAAACTGTTTTTT
>TRBJ2-7|TRBV2|TRBD2|.
CASRGLALDFEQYF
TGTGCCAGCAGGGGACTAGCCCTGGACTTCGAGCAGTACTTC
>TRBJ1-4|TRBV15|.|.
CATSRDTSGLEWEKLFF
TGTGCCACCAGCAGAGATACCTCGGGCCTCGAGTGGGAAAAACTGTTTTTT
>TRBJ1-5|TRBV6-5|.|.
CASSSLATGNQPQHF
TGTGCCAGCAGCTCCCTTGCGACAGGTAATCAGCCCCAGCATTTT
>TRBJ1-1|TRBV18|.|.
CASSPGIRTEAFF
TGTGCCAGCTCACCAGGGATCCGGACTGAAGCTTTCTTT
>TRBJ2-2|TRBV6-1|.|.
CASSLNAGLGELFF
TGTGCCAGCAGTCTAAACGCGGGGTTGGGGGAGCTGTTTTTT
>TRBJ1-4|TRBV2|.|.
CASGRNGEKLFF
TGTGCCAGCGGGCGTAACGGCGAAAAACTGTTTTTT
>TRBJ2-3|TRBV6-1|TRBD2|.
CASSELTSGVSSTDTQYF
TGTGCCAGCAGTGAACTAACTAGCGGGGTCTCTAGCACAGATACGCAGTATTTT
>TRBJ1-5|TRBV4-3|.|.
CASSPGGAGGRQPQHF
TGCGCCAGCAGCCCCGGGGGGGCTGGGGGAAGACAGCCCCAGCATTTT
>TRBJ1-6|TRBV27|TRBD1|.
CASRPRQGSPSPLHF
TGTGCCAGCAGGCCCCGACAGGGATCGCCTTCACCCCTCCACTTT
>TRBJ2-7|TRBV5-8|.|.
CASSRSGVNIYEQYF
TGTGCCAGCAGCCGGTCAGGGGTCAATATCTACGAGCAGTACTTC
>TRBJ2-1|TRBV25-1|TRBD2|.
CASSSGTSEKEQFF
TGTGCCAGCAGTTCCGGGACTAGCGAGAAAGAGCAGTTCTTC
>TRBJ1-2|TRBV7-2|.|.
CASIPGGSNYGYTF
TGTGCCAGCATCCCCGGCGGTAGTAACTATGGCTACACCTTC
>TRBJ2-7|TRBV7-2|TRBD2|.
CASSPLAGEGYEQYF
TGTGCCAGCAGCCCTCTAGCGGGAGAAGGGTACGAGCAGTACTTC
>TRBJ2-4|TRBV6-9|.|.
CASRPRGHNKNIQYF
TGTGCCAGCAGGCCCCGAGGACATAACAAAAACATTCAGTACTTC